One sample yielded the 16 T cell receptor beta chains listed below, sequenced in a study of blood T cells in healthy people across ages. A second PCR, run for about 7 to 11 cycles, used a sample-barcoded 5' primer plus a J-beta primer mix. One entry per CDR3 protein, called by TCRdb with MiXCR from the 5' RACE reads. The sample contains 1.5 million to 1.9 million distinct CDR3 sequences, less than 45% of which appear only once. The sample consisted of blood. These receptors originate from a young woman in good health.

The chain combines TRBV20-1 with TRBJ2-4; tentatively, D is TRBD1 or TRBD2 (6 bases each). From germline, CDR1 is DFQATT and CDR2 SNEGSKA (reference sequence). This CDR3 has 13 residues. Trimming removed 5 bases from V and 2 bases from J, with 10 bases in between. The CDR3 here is CSAGGPTKNIQYF. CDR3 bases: TGCAGTGCTGGGGGGCCGACCAAAAACATTCAGTACTTC.

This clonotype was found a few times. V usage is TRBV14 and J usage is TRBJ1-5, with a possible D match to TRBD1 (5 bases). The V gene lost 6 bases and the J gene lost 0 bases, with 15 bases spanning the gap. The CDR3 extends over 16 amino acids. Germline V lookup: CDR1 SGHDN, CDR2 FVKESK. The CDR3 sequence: CASRWDGSHSNQPQHF. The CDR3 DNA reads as TGTGCCAGCAGGTGGGACGGAAGTCATAGCAATCAGCCCCAGCATTTT.

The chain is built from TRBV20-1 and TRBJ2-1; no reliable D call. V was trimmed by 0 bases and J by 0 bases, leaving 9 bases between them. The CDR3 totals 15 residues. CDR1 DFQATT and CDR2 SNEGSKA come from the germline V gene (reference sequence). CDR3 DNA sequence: TGCAGTGCTAGAGATCGACGGAGCTCCTACAATGAGCAGTTCTTC. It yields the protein CSARDRRSSYNEQFF.

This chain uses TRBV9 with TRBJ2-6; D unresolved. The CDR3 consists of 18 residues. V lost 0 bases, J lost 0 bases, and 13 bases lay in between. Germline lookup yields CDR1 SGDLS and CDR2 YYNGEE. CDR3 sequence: CASSVEPLGRSGANVLTF. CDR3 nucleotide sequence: TGTGCCAGCAGCGTAGAGCCACTTGGTCGCTCTGGGGCCAACGTCCTGACTTTC.

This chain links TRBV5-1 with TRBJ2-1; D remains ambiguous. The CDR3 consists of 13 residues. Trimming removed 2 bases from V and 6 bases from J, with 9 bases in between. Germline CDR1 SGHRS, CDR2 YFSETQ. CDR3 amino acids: CASSLAISNEQFF. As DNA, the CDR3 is TGCGCCAGCAGCTTAGCTATCTCCAATGAGCAGTTCTTC.

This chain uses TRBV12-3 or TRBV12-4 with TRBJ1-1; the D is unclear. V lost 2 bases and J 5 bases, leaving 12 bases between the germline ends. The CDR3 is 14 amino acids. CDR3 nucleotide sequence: TGTGCCAGCAGTTTAAAGCCGGTAATAACTGAAGCTTTCTTT. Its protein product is CASSLKPVITEAFF.

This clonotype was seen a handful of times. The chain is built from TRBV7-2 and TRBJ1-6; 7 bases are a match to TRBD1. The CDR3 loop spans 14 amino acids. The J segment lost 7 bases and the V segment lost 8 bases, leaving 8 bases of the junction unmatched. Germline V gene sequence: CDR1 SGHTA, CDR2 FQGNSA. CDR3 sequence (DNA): TGTGCCAGCCGCTCGACAGGGAGCAATTCACCCCTCCACTTT. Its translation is CASRSTGSNSPLHF.

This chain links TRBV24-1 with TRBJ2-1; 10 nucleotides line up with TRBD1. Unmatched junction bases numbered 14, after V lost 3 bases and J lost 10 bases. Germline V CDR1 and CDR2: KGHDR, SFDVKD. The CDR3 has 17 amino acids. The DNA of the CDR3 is TGTGCCACCAGTGATACAGGGGGGGACAGGGGATGGGGCGAGCAGTTCTTC. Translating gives CATSDTGGDRGWGEQFF.

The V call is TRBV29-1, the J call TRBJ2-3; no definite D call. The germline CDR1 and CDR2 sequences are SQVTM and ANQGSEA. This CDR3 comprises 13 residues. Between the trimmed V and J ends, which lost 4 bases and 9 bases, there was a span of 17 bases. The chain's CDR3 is CSVGLKVLVTQYF. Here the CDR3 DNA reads TGCAGCGTTGGCCTAAAGGTACTCGTAACGCAGTATTTT.

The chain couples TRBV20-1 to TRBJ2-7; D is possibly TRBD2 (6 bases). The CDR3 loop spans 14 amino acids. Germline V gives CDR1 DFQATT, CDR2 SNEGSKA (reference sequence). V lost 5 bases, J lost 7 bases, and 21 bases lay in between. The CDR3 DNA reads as TGCAGTGCTTTACGCTGGGACTTTGGAAATGAGCAGTACTTC. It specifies CSALRWDFGNEQYF.

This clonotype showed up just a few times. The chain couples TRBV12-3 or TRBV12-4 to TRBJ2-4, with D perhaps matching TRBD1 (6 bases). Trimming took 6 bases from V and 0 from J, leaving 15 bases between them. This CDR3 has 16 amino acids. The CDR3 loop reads CASRPRTAAAKNIQYF. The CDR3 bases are TGTGCCAGCAGACCTCGGACAGCAGCAGCCAAAAACATTCAGTACTTC.

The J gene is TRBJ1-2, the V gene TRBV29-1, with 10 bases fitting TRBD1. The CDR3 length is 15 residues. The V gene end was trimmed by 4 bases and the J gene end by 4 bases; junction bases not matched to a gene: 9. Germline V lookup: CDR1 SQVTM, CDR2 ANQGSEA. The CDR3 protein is CSVAPSTGGSYGYTF. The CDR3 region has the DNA TGCAGCGTTGCCCCCTCGACAGGGGGCTCCTATGGCTACACCTTC.

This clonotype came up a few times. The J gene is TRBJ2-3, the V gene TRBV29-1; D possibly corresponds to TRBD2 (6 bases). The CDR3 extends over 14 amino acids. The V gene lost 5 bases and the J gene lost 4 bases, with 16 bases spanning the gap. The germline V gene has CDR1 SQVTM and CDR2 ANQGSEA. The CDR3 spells CSVSGGAFPDTQYF. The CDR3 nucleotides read TGCAGCGTTTCCGGCGGGGCCTTTCCAGATACGCAGTATTTT.

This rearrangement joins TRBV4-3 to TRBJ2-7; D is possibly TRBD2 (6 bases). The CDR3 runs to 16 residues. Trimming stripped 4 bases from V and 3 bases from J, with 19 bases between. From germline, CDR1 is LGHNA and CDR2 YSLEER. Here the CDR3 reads CASSLNPLAEGYEQYF. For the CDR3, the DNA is TGCGCCAGCAGCCTCAACCCGTTAGCGGAGGGCTACGAGCAGTACTTC.

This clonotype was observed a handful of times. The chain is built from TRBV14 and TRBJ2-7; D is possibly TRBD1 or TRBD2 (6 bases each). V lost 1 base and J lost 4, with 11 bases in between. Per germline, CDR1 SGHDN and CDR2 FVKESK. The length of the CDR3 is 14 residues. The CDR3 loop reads CASSQAGGQYEQYF. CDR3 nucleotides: TGTGCCAGCAGCCAAGCTGGGGGGCAATACGAGCAGTACTTC.

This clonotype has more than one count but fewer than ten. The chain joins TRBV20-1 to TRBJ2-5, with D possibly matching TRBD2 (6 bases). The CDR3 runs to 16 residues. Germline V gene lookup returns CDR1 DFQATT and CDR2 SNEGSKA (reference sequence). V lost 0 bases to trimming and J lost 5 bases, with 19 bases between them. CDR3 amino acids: CSARDSGRGFGETQYF. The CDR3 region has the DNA TGCAGTGCTAGAGATAGTGGACGGGGGTTTGGGGAGACCCAGTACTTC.